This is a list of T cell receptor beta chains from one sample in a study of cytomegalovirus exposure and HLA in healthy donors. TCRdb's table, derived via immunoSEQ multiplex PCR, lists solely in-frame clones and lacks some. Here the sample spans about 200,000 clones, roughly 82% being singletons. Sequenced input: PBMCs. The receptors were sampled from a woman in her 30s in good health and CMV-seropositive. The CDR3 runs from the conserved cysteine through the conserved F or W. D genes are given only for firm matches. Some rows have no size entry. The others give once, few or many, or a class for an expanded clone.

CDR3nt: TGTGCCATCAGTGCGGGGACAGGGGGTGCCTACGAGCAGTACTTC; CDR3aa: CAISAGTGGAYEQYF; d_gene: TRBD1; abundance: NA; j_gene: TRBJ2-7; v_gene: TRBV10-3
CDR3nt: TGTGCCAGTAGTACCCTGGATACGCAGTATTTT; CDR3aa: CASSTLDTQYF; d_gene: NA; abundance: NA; j_gene: TRBJ2-3; v_gene: TRBV19
CDR3nt: TGCGCCAGCAGCCCCGGACGGGGGGACACTGAAGCTTTCTTT; CDR3aa: CASSPGRGDTEAFF; d_gene: NA; abundance: NA; j_gene: TRBJ1-1; v_gene: TRBV5-1
CDR3nt: TGTGCCAGCAGTGAGACAGGTTACGAGCAGTACTTC; CDR3aa: CASSETGYEQYF; d_gene: NA; abundance: NA; j_gene: TRBJ2-7; v_gene: TRBV6-1
CDR3nt: TGTGCCAGCAGTTTCCCCGCGGGGGGACCCTACGAGCAGTACTTC; CDR3aa: CASSFPAGGPYEQYF; d_gene: TRBD2; abundance: once; j_gene: TRBJ2-7; v_gene: TRBV28
CDR3nt: TGTGCCAGCAGTGGCGACAGGGTTCGTGCCTACGAGCAGTACTTC; CDR3aa: CASSGDRVRAYEQYF; d_gene: TRBD1; abundance: NA; j_gene: TRBJ2-7; v_gene: TRBV25-1
CDR3nt: TGCAGCGCAAGCGGGGGCCTGTATAGCAATCAGCCCCAGCATTTT; CDR3aa: CSASGGLYSNQPQHF; d_gene: NA; abundance: NA; j_gene: TRBJ1-5; v_gene: TRBV29-1
CDR3nt: TGTGCCAGCAGCGTAGCTGTCGTCCGCACAGATACGCAGTATTTT; CDR3aa: CASSVAVVRTDTQYF; d_gene: NA; abundance: NA; j_gene: TRBJ2-3; v_gene: TRBV9
CDR3nt: TGTGCCAGCAGCTTCCTTTCCCCTGAGCAGTTCTTC; CDR3aa: CASSFLSPEQFF; d_gene: NA; abundance: many; j_gene: TRBJ2-1; v_gene: TRBV11-2
CDR3nt: TGCGCCAGCAGCTTCGGTCCCTTCGACTCCTACGAGCAGTACTTC; CDR3aa: CASSFGPFDSYEQYF; d_gene: NA; abundance: NA; j_gene: TRBJ2-7; v_gene: TRBV5-1
CDR3nt: TGTGCCAGCTCACCCAGCAGGGGACTACAAGAGACCCAGTACTTC; CDR3aa: CASSPSRGLQETQYF; d_gene: NA; abundance: NA; j_gene: TRBJ2-5; v_gene: TRBV18
CDR3nt: TGTGCCAGCAGCCCAACCGGGACTAGCGGGAGTAATGAGCAGTTCTTC; CDR3aa: CASSPTGTSGSNEQFF; d_gene: TRBD2; abundance: once; j_gene: TRBJ2-1; v_gene: TRBV13
CDR3nt: TGTGCCAGCAGCTTAGTGATGGGTAGCGGGAGATCCGATACGCAGTATTTT; CDR3aa: CASSLVMGSGRSDTQYF; d_gene: TRBD2; abundance: NA; j_gene: TRBJ2-3; v_gene: TRBV7-9
CDR3nt: TGTGCCAGCAGCTTCGGGGGTGAGCAGTTCTTC; CDR3aa: CASSFGGEQFF; d_gene: NA; abundance: NA; j_gene: TRBJ2-1; v_gene: TRBV11-3
CDR3nt: TGTGCCAGCAGCTTGGCGGAGGGTTCCGGCTACACCTTC; CDR3aa: CASSLAEGSGYTF; d_gene: NA; abundance: NA; j_gene: TRBJ1-2; v_gene: TRBV5-6
CDR3nt: TGCGCCAGCAGCCCGGCCGGAGCGTCATCCTACAATGAGCAGTTCTTC; CDR3aa: CASSPAGASSYNEQFF; d_gene: NA; abundance: NA; j_gene: TRBJ2-1; v_gene: TRBV5-1